This record looks at one T cell receptor (beta chain) sequence and its context. Each patient experienced a relapse that followed autologous stem cell transplantation, and brentuximab vedotin exposure varied. The germline V gene has CDR1 MNHNS and CDR2 SASEGT. The CDR3 length is 17 residues. Between the trimmed V and J ends, which lost 1 base and 7 bases, there was a span of 19 bases. This entry is derived from a study of PD-1 blockade in classical Hodgkin lymphoma. Study background: Nivolumab was given intravenously to patients at 3 mg/kg every 2 weeks.

Libraries were prepared by immunoSEQ multiplex PCR; TCRdb keeps only in-frame clonotypes and omits some of them. The data show tens of thousands of clones, with 71% seen just once and over 15% held by the top ten. V is TRBV6-1 and J is TRBJ1-4; D gene unclear. Here the sequenced sample was peripheral blood mononuclear cells (PBMCs), taken at baseline. The origin of this receptor is a human donor with classical Hodgkin lymphoma. For the CDR3, the DNA is TGTGCCAGCAGTGAAGTGTGGGTTGGGCAGCTGGGTGAAAAACTGTTTTTT. Protein product: CASSEVWVGQLGEKLFF.